This TCR beta chain was retrieved from a study of T cell responses to AZD1222 COVID-19 vaccine. The repertoire was sequenced with immunoSEQ multiplex PCR; TCRdb's copy has only in-frame clones and lacks some. This table has some 120,000 clones, 88% appearing once. The origin of this receptor is an adult in good health. Sequenced here: peripheral blood, sampled on day 0 of AZD1222 vaccination.

CDR3 sequence (DNA): TGTGCCAGCAGCTTGGCCTTGGGACAGCGACTATACGAGCAGTACTTC. Translation: CASSLALGQRLYEQYF. The V gene is TRBV5-4, the J gene TRBJ2-7; 7 bases are shared with TRBD1. Trimming at V came to 0 bases and at J to 4 bases, leaving 10 bases not matched to a gene. The CDR3 consists of 16 residues. Germline CDR1 is SGHNT and CDR2 is YYREEE (reference sequence).